The 19 T cell receptor beta chains in this list originate from one sample, sequenced in a study of T cells in Graves' hyperthyroidism and ophthalmopathy. RNA transcripts gave rise to amplified TCR beta CDR3 regions. Using the HTBI primer set, a first-round RT-PCR was run on the TCR CDR3. TCRdb re-analysed the multiplex PCR reads in MiXCR, keeping a single row per CDR3 protein. The table shows hundreds of thousands of distinct CDR3 sequences, with roughly 32% occurring only once. Sequenced: blood. The receptor set was obtained from a woman in her thirties or forties with Graves' hyperthyroidism.

This clonotype was seen ten or more times. The rearrangement links TRBV5-8 to TRBJ1-2; 11 nucleotides match TRBD1. In germline, CDR1 is SGHTS, CDR2 YDEGEE. Losses at the gene ends were 4 bases for V and 4 bases for J; bases not matched to a gene: 6. The CDR3 contains 15 residues. CDR3 sequence (DNA): TGTGCCAGCAGCCCTGGGACAGGGGGATTCTATGGCTACACCTTC. Translated, it gives CASSPGTGGFYGYTF.

This clonotype was recorded at least ten times. The genes are TRBV9 and TRBJ2-5; TRBD2 agrees at 8 bases. The CDR3 covers 16 residues. CDR1 is SGDLS, CDR2 YYNGEE, per germline. The V gene end was trimmed by 4 bases and the J gene end by 5 bases; junction bases not matched to a gene: 13. DNA for the CDR3: TGTGCCAGCAGCCCTTCGGGGGGGCCTGTATACGAGACCCAGTACTTC. Its protein is CASSPSGGPVYETQYF.

CDR3 loop: CASSLAPDGAEAFF. The DNA for the CDR3 is TGTGCCAGCAGCTTAGCGCCCGATGGTGCTGAAGCTTTCTTT. The rearrangement links TRBV7-9 to TRBJ1-1; D is unresolved. This CDR3 contains 14 residues. Germline CDR1 SEHNR, CDR2 FQNEAQ (reference sequence). Trimming stripped 0 bases from V and 6 bases from J, with 11 bases between. Filled out from reference TRBV7-9 and TRBJ1-1, the complete variable domain reads DTGVSQNPRHKITKRGQNVTFRCDPISEHNRLYWYRQTLGQGPEFLTYFQNEAQLEKSRLLSDRFSAERPKGSFSTLEIQRTEQGDSAMYLCASSLAPDGAEAFFGQGTRLTVV.

This clonotype showed up just a few times. The V call is TRBV6-5, the J call TRBJ2-6; D not certain. Germline V gene sequence: CDR1 MNHEY, CDR2 SVGAGI. V shed 0 bases and J shed 0 bases, with 6 bases lying between them. The length of the CDR3 is 16 residues. CDR3 residues: CASSYSIASGANVLTF. The CDR3 DNA sequence: TGTGCCAGCAGTTACTCGATTGCCTCTGGGGCCAACGTCCTGACTTTC.

This chain connects TRBV7-2 to TRBJ1-1, with D tentatively TRBD1 (6 bases). The CDR3 totals 14 residues. Looked up from germline, CDR1 is SGHTA and CDR2 is FQGNSA. Between the trimmed V and J ends, which lost 5 bases and 5 bases, there was a span of 15 bases. CDR3 loop: CASSRSGAGTEAFF. CDR3 DNA: TGTGCCAGCAGCCGCTCAGGGGCGGGTACTGAAGCTTTCTTT.

V usage is TRBV12-3 or TRBV12-4 and J usage is TRBJ1-3; D is undetermined. There are 15 residues in the CDR3. Trimming removed 4 bases from V and 2 bases from J, with 12 bases in between. Written as DNA, the CDR3 is TGTGCCAGCAGTTCTAGGAGTCTTACTGGAAACACCATATATTTT. This codes for CASSSRSLTGNTIYF.

This clonotype occurred a few times. CDR3 bases: TGTGCCAGCACCAACCCAGGAAACACTGAAGCTTTCTTT. It is translated as CASTNPGNTEAFF. The chain carries TRBV28 and TRBJ1-1, with no clear D. The V gene lost 7 bases and the J gene lost 2 bases, with 11 bases spanning the gap. This CDR3 is 13 amino acids long. The germline V gene has CDR1 MDHEN and CDR2 SYDVKM.

This clonotype has at least ten counts. The chain uses TRBV9 and TRBJ1-1; TRBD1 matches at 9 bases. This CDR3 has 15 residues. The V segment lost 3 bases and the J segment 0 bases; nucleotides outside the gene matches: 3. Germline V gene sequence: CDR1 SGDLS, CDR2 YYNGEE. CDR3 DNA: TGTGCCAGCAGCGAGGGACAGGGTGTGAACACTGAAGCTTTCTTT. Its protein is CASSEGQGVNTEAFF.

J is TRBJ1-1 and V is TRBV14, with D perhaps TRBD1 (5 bases). This CDR3 has 17 amino acids. Germline V gene data show CDR1 as SGHDN and CDR2 as FVKESK. Trimming left V 4 bases short and J 0 bases short, with 18 bases between. The CDR3 protein is CASSPPGHYYMNTEAFF. Written as DNA, the CDR3 is TGTGCCAGCAGCCCCCCAGGACACTACTACATGAACACTGAAGCTTTCTTT.

V gene TRBV14 combines with J gene TRBJ1-1; 7 bases agree with TRBD1. The CDR3 consists of 15 residues. After removal of 6 bases from V and 1 base from J, the junction contained 8 bases not matched to a gene. Germline V CDR1 and CDR2: SGHDN, FVKESK. The CDR3 DNA follows: TGTGCCAGCAGTCCCTACGACAGGGAGAACACTGAAGCTTTCTTT. This gives the protein CASSPYDRENTEAFF. Variable domain in full (rest from reference TRBV14 and TRBJ1-1): EAGVTQFPSHSVIEKGQTVTLRCDPISGHDNLYWYRRVMGKEIKFLLHFVKESKQDESGMPNNRFLAERTGGTYSTLKVQPAELEDSGVYFCASSPYDRENTEAFFGQGTRLTVV.

This clonotype was observed a handful of times. The V call is TRBV5-1, the J call TRBJ2-5; no firm D call. Looked up from germline, CDR1 is SGHRS and CDR2 is YFSETQ. V was cut by 2 bases and J by 5 bases, with 16 bases left in between. The CDR3 spans 15 residues. As DNA, the CDR3 is TGCGCCAGCAGCTTCCCCCTGGCCAGCGCGGAGACCCAGTACTTC. Amino acids: CASSFPLASAETQYF.

V is TRBV10-3 and J is TRBJ1-3, with 10 bases that match TRBD1. The CDR3 runs to 14 residues. CDR1 ENHRY and CDR2 SYGVKD come from the germline V gene. Trimming took 6 bases from V and 7 from J; bases not matched to a gene: 6. The CDR3 is CAIRTGGRPNTIYF. The CDR3 nucleotides are TGTGCCATCAGGACAGGGGGCCGACCGAACACCATATATTTT.

This rearrangement joins TRBV24-1 to TRBJ2-5; D may be TRBD2 (7 bases). CDR1 is KGHDR, CDR2 SFDVKD, per germline. With 3 bases removed from V and 4 bases from J, the gap between germline ends came to 14 bases. The CDR3 extends over 15 amino acids. The CDR3 loop reads CATSDVGRGPETQYF. CDR3 DNA: TGTGCCACCAGTGATGTGGGGCGGGGGCCAGAGACCCAGTACTTC.

This sequence joins TRBV10-3 and TRBJ1-2, with 8 bases aligning to TRBD1. Germline CDR1 and CDR2: ENHRY and SYGVKD. J was trimmed by 6 bases and V by 2 bases; bases with no gene match: 14. The CDR3 is made up of 17 amino acids. The CDR3 DNA is TGTGCCATCAGTGAGAAAGTGGACAGGGACGGGTTTGATGGCTACACCTTC. Residues: CAISEKVDRDGFDGYTF.

DNA of the CDR3: TGTGCCAGCGGGTCAGGGAAAACTGAAGCTTTCTTT. This translates into CASGSGKTEAFF. V is TRBV25-1 and J is TRBJ1-1; maybe TRBD1 (5 bases). The CDR3 runs to 12 residues. V was cut by 8 bases and J by 5 bases, with 12 bases left in between. Germline V CDR1 and CDR2: MGHDK, SYGVNS.

This clonotype was detected ten times or more. V usage is TRBV7-9 and J usage is TRBJ1-3, with D possibly TRBD1 on 5 matching bases. Germline CDR1 is SEHNR and CDR2 is FQNEAQ (reference sequence). CDR3 length: 15 amino acids. Trimming removed 5 bases from V and 0 bases from J, with 11 bases in between. DNA of the CDR3: TGTGCCAGCAGCACCGACAGAAGCTCTGGAAACACCATATATTTT. It translates to CASSTDRSSGNTIYF.

V usage is TRBV10-3 and J usage is TRBJ1-1; D unresolved. The CDR3 sequence is 11 residues long. Germline CDR1 ENHRY, CDR2 SYGVKD. The CDR3 DNA is TGTGCTCTGAGGCGTGGCACTGAAGCTTTCTTT. This encodes CALRRGTEAFF.

This clonotype has at least ten counts. The chain recombines TRBV29-1 with TRBJ2-5; D is perhaps TRBD1 (6 bases). V dropped 5 bases and J dropped 4 bases, with 14 bases sitting between them. CDR1 and CDR2 from the germline V gene are SQVTM and ANQGSEA. This CDR3 has 13 amino acids. The CDR3 DNA is TGCAGCGTTCCTCAGGGGAGTGTAGAGACCCAGTACTTC. It yields the protein CSVPQGSVETQYF.

V gene TRBV9 combines with J gene TRBJ2-5; weak D call: TRBD1 (6 bases). The CDR3 runs to 15 residues. V lost 0 bases, J lost 7 bases, and 16 bases lay in between. Germline-derived CDR1 and CDR2 are SGDLS and YYNGEE. For the CDR3, the DNA is TGTGCCAGCAGCGTAGATATGGGGGCGCTTGCGACCCAGTACTTC. It is translated as CASSVDMGALATQYF.